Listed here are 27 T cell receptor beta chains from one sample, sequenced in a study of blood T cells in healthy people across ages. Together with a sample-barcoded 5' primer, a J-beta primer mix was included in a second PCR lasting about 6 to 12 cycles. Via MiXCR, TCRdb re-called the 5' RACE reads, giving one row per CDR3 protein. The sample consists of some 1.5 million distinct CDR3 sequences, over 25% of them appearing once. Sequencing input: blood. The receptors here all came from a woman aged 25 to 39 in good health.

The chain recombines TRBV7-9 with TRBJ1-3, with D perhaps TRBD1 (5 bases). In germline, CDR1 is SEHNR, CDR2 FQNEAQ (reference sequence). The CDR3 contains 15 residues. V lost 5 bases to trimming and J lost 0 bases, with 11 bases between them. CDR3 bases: TGTGCCAGCAGCCCCCGGGGGGTCTCTGGAAACACCATATATTTT. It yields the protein CASSPRGVSGNTIYF.

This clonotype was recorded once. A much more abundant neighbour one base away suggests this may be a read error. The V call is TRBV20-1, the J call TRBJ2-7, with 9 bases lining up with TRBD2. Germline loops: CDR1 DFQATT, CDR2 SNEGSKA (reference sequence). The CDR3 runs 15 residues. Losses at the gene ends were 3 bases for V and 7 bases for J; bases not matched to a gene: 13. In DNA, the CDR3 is TGCAGTGCTAGGTTTAGCGGGAGTGGTGGGAATGAGCAGTACTTC. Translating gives CSARFSGSGGNEQYF.

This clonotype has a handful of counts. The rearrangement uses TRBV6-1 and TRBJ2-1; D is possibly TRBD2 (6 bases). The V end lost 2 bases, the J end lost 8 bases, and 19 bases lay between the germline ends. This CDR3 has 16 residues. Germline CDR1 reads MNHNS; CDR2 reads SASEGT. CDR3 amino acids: CASSEKTEGRRHEQFF. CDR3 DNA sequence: TGTGCCAGCAGTGAAAAGACGGAGGGTCGGCGTCATGAGCAGTTCTTC.

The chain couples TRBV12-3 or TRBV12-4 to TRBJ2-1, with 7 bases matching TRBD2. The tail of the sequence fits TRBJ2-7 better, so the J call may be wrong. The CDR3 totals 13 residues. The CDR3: CASVRGVYNEQYF. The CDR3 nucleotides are TGTGCCAGCGTCCGGGGGGTTTACAATGAGCAGTACTTC.

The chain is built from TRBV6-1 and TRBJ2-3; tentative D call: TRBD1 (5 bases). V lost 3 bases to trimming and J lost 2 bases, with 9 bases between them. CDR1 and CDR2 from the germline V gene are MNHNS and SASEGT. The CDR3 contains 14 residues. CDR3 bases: TGTGCCAGCAGTGAGAACAGGAACACAGATACGCAGTATTTT. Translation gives CASSENRNTDTQYF.

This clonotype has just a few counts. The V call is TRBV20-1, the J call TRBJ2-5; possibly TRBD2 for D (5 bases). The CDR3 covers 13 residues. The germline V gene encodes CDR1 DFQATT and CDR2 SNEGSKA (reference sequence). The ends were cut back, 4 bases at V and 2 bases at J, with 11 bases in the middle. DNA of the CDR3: TGCAGTGCTACGGACTGGAAACAAGAGACCCAGTACTTC. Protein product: CSATDWKQETQYF.

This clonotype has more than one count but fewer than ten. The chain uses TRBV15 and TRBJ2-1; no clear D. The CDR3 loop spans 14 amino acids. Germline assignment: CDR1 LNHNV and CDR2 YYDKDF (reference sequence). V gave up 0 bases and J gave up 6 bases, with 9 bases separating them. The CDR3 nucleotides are TGTGCCACCAGCAGAGATACGACGGGCAATGAGCAGTTCTTC. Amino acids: CATSRDTTGNEQFF.

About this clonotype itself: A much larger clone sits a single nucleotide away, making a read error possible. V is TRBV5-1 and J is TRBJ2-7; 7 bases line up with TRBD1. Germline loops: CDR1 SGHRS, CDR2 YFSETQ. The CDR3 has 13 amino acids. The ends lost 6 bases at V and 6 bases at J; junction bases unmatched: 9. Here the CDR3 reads CASTTGPRGEQYF. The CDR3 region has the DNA TGCGCCAGCACGACAGGGCCTAGGGGCGAGCAGTACTTC.

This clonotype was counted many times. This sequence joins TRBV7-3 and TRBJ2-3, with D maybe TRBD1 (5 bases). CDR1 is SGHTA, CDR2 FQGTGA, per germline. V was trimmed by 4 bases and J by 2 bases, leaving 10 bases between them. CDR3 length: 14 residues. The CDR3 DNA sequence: TGTGCCAGCAGCTACAGGAGCTCCACAGATACGCAGTATTTT. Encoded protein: CASSYRSSTDTQYF.

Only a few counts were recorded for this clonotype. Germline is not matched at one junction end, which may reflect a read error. In nucleotides, the CDR3 is TGTGCCAGCAGGGACCCATCGGGTAGCCACACTGAGGCTTTCTTT. Encoded protein: CASRDPSGSHTEAFF. This chain links TRBV12-3 or TRBV12-4 with TRBJ1-1, with unresolved D. The CDR3 length is 15 residues.

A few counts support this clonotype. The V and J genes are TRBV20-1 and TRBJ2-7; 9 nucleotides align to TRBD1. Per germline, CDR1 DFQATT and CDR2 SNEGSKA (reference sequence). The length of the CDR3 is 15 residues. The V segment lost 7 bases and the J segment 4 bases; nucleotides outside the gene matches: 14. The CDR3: CSVSLPRTGAYEQYF. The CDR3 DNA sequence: TGCAGTGTTTCCCTGCCCCGGACAGGGGCTTACGAGCAGTACTTC.

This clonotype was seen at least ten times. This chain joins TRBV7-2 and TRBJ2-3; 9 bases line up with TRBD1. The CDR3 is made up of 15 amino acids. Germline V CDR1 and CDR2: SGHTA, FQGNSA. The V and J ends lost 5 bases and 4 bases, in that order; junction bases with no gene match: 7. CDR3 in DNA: TGTGCCAGCAGCCTAAACAGGGGGCTGGCAGATACGCAGTATTTT. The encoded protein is CASSLNRGLADTQYF.

The CDR3 region is CSAIGLAGFRNEQYF. CDR3 nucleotide sequence: TGCAGTGCTATCGGACTAGCGGGCTTCCGGAACGAGCAGTACTTC. The chain links TRBV20-1 to TRBJ2-7, with TRBD2 identical over 11 bases. There are 15 residues in the CDR3. Per germline, CDR1 DFQATT and CDR2 SNEGSKA (reference sequence). The junction had 10 bases not matched to a gene; V was cut back by 4 bases and J by 5 bases.

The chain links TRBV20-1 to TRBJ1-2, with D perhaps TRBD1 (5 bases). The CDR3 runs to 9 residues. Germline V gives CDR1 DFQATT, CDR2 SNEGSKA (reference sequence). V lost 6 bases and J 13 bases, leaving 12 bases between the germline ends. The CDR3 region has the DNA TGCAGTGCCCCGGGGCTCGGCACCTTC. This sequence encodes CSAPGLGTF.

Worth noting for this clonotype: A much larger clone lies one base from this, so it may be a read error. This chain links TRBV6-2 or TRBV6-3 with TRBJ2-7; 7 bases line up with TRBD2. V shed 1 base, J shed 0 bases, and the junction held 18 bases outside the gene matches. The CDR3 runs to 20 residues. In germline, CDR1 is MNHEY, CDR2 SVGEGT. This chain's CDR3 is CASSYLEPSGPVGSSYEQYF. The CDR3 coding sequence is TGTGCCAGCAGTTACTTGGAGCCTAGCGGACCCGTTGGGAGCTCCTACGAGCAGTACTTC.

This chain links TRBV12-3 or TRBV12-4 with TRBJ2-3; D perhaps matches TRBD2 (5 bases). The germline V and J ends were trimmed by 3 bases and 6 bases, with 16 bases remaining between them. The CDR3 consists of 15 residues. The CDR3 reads CASSFPPSTRDTQYF. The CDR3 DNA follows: TGTGCCAGCAGTTTTCCCCCGTCAACTAGGGATACGCAGTATTTT.

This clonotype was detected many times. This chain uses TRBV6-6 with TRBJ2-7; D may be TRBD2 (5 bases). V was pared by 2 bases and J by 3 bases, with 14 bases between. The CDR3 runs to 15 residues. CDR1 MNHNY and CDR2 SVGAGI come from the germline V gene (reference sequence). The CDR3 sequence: CASSYRELGLYEQYF. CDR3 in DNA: TGTGCCAGCAGTTACAGGGAGCTGGGCCTCTACGAGCAGTACTTC.

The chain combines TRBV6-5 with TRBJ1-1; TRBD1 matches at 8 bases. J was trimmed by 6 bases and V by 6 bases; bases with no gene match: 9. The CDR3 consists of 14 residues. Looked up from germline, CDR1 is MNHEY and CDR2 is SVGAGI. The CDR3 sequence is CASRVTGEAAEAFF. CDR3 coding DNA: TGTGCCAGCAGGGTGACAGGGGAGGCGGCTGAAGCTTTCTTT.

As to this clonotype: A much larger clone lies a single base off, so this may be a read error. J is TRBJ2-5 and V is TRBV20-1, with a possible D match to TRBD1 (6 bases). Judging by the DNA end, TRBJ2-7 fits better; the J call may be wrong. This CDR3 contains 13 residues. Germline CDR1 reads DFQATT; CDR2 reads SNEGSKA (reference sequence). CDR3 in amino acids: CSAGARGYYEQYF. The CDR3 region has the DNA TGCAGTGCTGGAGCCAGGGGTTACTACGAGCAGTACTTC.

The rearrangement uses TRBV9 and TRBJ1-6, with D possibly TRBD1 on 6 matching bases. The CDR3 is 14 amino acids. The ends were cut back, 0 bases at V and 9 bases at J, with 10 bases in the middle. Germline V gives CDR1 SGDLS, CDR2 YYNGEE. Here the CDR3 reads CASSVDRDGSPLHF. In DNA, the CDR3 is TGTGCCAGCAGCGTAGACAGGGACGGTTCACCCCTCCACTTT. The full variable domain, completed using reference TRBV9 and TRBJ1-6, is DSGVTQTPKHLITATGQRVTLRCSPRSGDLSVYWYQQSLDQGLQFLIQYYNGEERAKGNILERFSAQQFPDLHSELNLSSLELGDSALYFCASSVDRDGSPLHFGNGTRLTVT.

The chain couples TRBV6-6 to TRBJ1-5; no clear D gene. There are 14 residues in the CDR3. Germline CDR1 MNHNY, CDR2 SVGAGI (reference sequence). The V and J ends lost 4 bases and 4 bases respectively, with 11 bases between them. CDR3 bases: TGTGCCAGCAGTTGCGGGGTTGGGAATCAGCCCCAGCATTTT. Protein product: CASSCGVGNQPQHF.

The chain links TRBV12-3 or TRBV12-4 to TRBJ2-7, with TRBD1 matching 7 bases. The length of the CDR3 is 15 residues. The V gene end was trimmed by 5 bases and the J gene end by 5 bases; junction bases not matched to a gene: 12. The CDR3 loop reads CASSRPGQRVHEQYF. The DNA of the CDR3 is TGTGCCAGCAGTCGCCCGGGACAGCGAGTTCACGAGCAGTACTTC.

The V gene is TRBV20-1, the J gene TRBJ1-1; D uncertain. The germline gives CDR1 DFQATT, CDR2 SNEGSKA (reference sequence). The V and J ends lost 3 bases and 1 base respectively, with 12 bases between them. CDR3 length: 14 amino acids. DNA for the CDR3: TGCAGTGCTAGGAGCTTAGACAAGAACACTGAAGCTTTCTTT. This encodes CSARSLDKNTEAFF.

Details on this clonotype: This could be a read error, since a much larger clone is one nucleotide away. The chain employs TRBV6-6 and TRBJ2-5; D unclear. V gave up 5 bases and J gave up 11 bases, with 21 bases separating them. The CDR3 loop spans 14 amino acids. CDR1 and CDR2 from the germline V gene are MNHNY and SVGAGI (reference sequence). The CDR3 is CASSDTASVYGQYF. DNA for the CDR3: TGTGCCAGCAGTGACACTGCTTCTGTCTACGGGCAGTACTTC.

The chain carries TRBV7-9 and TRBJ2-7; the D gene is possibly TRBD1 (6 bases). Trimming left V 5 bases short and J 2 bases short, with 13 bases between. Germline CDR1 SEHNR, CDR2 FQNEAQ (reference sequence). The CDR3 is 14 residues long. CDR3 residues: CASSDRDKPYEQYF. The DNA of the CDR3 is TGTGCCAGCAGCGACCGGGACAAGCCCTACGAGCAGTACTTC.

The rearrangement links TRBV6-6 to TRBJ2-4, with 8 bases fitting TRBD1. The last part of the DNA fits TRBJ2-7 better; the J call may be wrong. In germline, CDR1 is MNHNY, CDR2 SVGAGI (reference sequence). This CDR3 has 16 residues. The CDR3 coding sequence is TGTGCCAGCAGTTACTCGTCCCAGGGGGCAACTCGCGAGCAGTACTTC. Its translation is CASSYSSQGATREQYF.

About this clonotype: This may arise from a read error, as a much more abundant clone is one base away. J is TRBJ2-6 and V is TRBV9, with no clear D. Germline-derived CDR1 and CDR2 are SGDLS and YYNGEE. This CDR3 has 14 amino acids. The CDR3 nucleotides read TGTGCCAGCACCGATTACTCTGGGACCAACGTCCTGACTTTC. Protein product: CASTDYSGTNVLTF. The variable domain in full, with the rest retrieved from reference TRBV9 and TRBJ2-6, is DSGVTQTPKHLITATGQRVTLRCSPRSGDLSVYWYQQSLDQGLQFLIQYYNGEERAKGNILERFSAQQFPDLHSELNLSSLELGDSALYFCASTDYSGTNVLTFGAGSRLTVL.